This TCR beta chain stems from a study of blood T cell repertoires in COVID-19. V was pared by 4 bases and J by 0 bases, with 6 bases of the junction left unmatched. This CDR3 has 16 amino acids. The V gene's germline CDR1 is SGHRS and CDR2 YFSETQ. TCRdb keeps only in-frame clones here, not all; method: immunoSEQ multiplex PCR. The sample holds 250,000 to 350,000 clones, just under 90% seen once. This chain connects TRBV5-1 to TRBJ2-3, with 9 nucleotides matching TRBD2. The sample consisted of peripheral blood. This TCR derives from a woman in her fifties or sixties with COVID-19, enrolled during active disease. This CDR3 reads CASSRRTSDSTDTQYF. The DNA for the CDR3 is TGCGCCAGCAGCCGGCGGACTAGCGATAGCACAGATACGCAGTATTTT.